A selection of T cell receptor beta chains follows, all from one sample in a study of cytomegalovirus exposure and HLA in healthy donors. The repertoire was sequenced with immunoSEQ multiplex PCR; TCRdb's copy has only in-frame clones and lacks some. The table lists 150,000 or so clones, approximately 80% of them singletons, with about 13% in the top ten. What was sequenced was PBMCs. Every receptor here comes from a man in his forties in good health and CMV-seropositive. Each CDR3 is given with its conserved first and last residue. Fields, in order: clone size, V gene, D gene, J gene, CDR3 DNA, CDR3 protein. D genes are given only for firm matches. Not all rows give a size; the values are once, few, many and, for expanded clones, a class.

clone size: few
V gene: TRBV5-1
D gene: .
J gene: TRBJ2-5
CDR3 DNA: TGCGCCAGCAGCCCTCCTAACAGGGAACAAGAGACCCAGTACTTC
CDR3 protein: CASSPPNREQETQYF

clone size: .
V gene: TRBV28
D gene: TRBD1
J gene: TRBJ1-2
CDR3 DNA: TGTGCCAGCAGGGGTCAGGGGGCGTATGGCTACACCTTC
CDR3 protein: CASRGQGAYGYTF

clone size: few
V gene: TRBV28
D gene: .
J gene: TRBJ1-1
CDR3 DNA: TGTGCCAGCAGTTTGGGCCCGGTGACCACTGAAGCTTTCTTT
CDR3 protein: CASSLGPVTTEAFF

clone size: .
V gene: TRBV14
D gene: TRBD1
J gene: TRBJ1-2
CDR3 DNA: TGTGCCAGCAGCCAAGTGACAGGGTGGAACTATGGCTACACCTTC
CDR3 protein: CASSQVTGWNYGYTF

clone size: .
V gene: TRBV18
D gene: .
J gene: TRBJ1-1
CDR3 DNA: TGTGCCAGCTCACCACGGGCGAACACTGAAGCTTTCTTT
CDR3 protein: CASSPRANTEAFF

clone size: few
V gene: TRBV6-1
D gene: .
J gene: TRBJ1-4
CDR3 DNA: TGTGCCAGCAGTGTCGCAGCGGGGGCCGCAACTAATGAAAAACTGTTTTTT
CDR3 protein: CASSVAAGAATNEKLFF

clone size: .
V gene: TRBV7-2
D gene: .
J gene: TRBJ2-3
CDR3 DNA: TGTGCCAGCAGCCCACAATGGTCAGATACGCAGTATTTT
CDR3 protein: CASSPQWSDTQYF

clone size: .
V gene: TRBV30
D gene: TRBD1
J gene: TRBJ2-2
CDR3 DNA: TGTGCCTGGGGTGACAGGGTTGGCACCGGGGAGCTGTTTTTT
CDR3 protein: CAWGDRVGTGELFF

clone size: .
V gene: TRBV7-3
D gene: TRBD1
J gene: TRBJ1-2
CDR3 DNA: TGTGCCAGCAGCGCGACTCCCGGGACAGGGATCGGCTACACCTTC
CDR3 protein: CASSATPGTGIGYTF

clone size: .
V gene: TRBV2
D gene: .
J gene: TRBJ2-1
CDR3 DNA: TGTGCCAGCGGAAACTTGGTGGCAGGTCCTATTTTAAATGAGCAGTTCTTC
CDR3 protein: CASGNLVAGPILNEQFF

clone size: .
V gene: TRBV5-6
D gene: TRBD2
J gene: TRBJ2-3
CDR3 DNA: TGTGCCAGCAGCTTGGCCCAACTAGCGGGAGTAGTAGATACGCAGTATTTT
CDR3 protein: CASSLAQLAGVVDTQYF

clone size: .
V gene: TRBV6-5
D gene: .
J gene: TRBJ2-3
CDR3 DNA: TGTGCCAGCACGCGGGGCTCTACGCAGTATTTT
CDR3 protein: CASTRGSTQYF

clone size: .
V gene: TRBV9
D gene: TRBD2
J gene: TRBJ2-5
CDR3 DNA: TGTGCCAGCAGCGATTCAGCGGGAGTGGGGGAGACCCAGTACTTC
CDR3 protein: CASSDSAGVGETQYF

clone size: few
V gene: TRBV7-2
D gene: .
J gene: TRBJ2-7
CDR3 DNA: TGTGCCAGCAGCTTAGTTGGCGGAACCTACGAGCAGTACTTC
CDR3 protein: CASSLVGGTYEQYF

clone size: .
V gene: TRBV14
D gene: TRBD1
J gene: TRBJ1-2
CDR3 DNA: TGTGCCAGCAGCCAAGCCGATCGTCCAGGGGGCGGTGGCTACACCTTC
CDR3 protein: CASSQADRPGGGGYTF

clone size: .
V gene: TRBV19
D gene: .
J gene: TRBJ1-5
CDR3 DNA: TGTGCCAGTAGTATGTCGGTGTTTTATCAGCCCCAGCATTTT
CDR3 protein: CASSMSVFYQPQHF

clone size: .
V gene: TRBV29-1
D gene: .
J gene: TRBJ1-3
CDR3 DNA: TGCAGCGTTGGAGGGCTCGGAAACACCATATATTTT
CDR3 protein: CSVGGLGNTIYF

clone size: .
V gene: TRBV29-1
D gene: TRBD2
J gene: TRBJ2-7
CDR3 DNA: TGCAGCGCCGGGACTAGCGGGAGGGCCTTAAACGAGCAGTACTTC
CDR3 protein: CSAGTSGRALNEQYF

clone size: few
V gene: TRBV6-4
D gene: .
J gene: TRBJ1-5
CDR3 DNA: TGTGCCAGCAGCGGGGGAAGGGGCAATCAGCCCCAGCATTTT
CDR3 protein: CASSGGRGNQPQHF

clone size: .
V gene: TRBV7-3
D gene: TRBD2
J gene: TRBJ2-7
CDR3 DNA: TGTGCCAGCAGCTACTCTAGCGGGAAGACCTACGAGCAGTACTTC
CDR3 protein: CASSYSSGKTYEQYF

clone size: .
V gene: TRBV7-2
D gene: TRBD2
J gene: TRBJ2-3
CDR3 DNA: TGTGCCAGCAGCGTATACCTAGCGGGAGCCTTAGATACGCAGTATTTT
CDR3 protein: CASSVYLAGALDTQYF

clone size: once
V gene: TRBV30
D gene: .
J gene: TRBJ2-1
CDR3 DNA: TGTGCCTGGAGACTCTCGGGAGTGGCCTACAATGAGCAGTTCTTC
CDR3 protein: CAWRLSGVAYNEQFF

clone size: .
V gene: TRBV5-1
D gene: TRBD1
J gene: TRBJ2-3
CDR3 DNA: TGCGCCAGCAGCCTAACGACAGGGAAGGGCACAGATACGCAGTATTTT
CDR3 protein: CASSLTTGKGTDTQYF

clone size: .
V gene: TRBV27
D gene: TRBD2
J gene: TRBJ2-7
CDR3 DNA: TGTGCCAGCAGGGCTAGCGGGAGACAGTACGAGCAGTACTTC
CDR3 protein: CASRASGRQYEQYF

clone size: .
V gene: TRBV4-3
D gene: TRBD1
J gene: TRBJ1-2
CDR3 DNA: TGCGCCAGCAGCCGATTACAGGGGGAAGTAGGCTATGGCTACACCTTC
CDR3 protein: CASSRLQGEVGYGYTF

clone size: .
V gene: TRBV10-3
D gene: TRBD1
J gene: TRBJ2-5
CDR3 DNA: TGTGCCACCGCGACAGGGGAACGGGAGACCCAGTACTTC
CDR3 protein: CATATGERETQYF

clone size: .
V gene: TRBV6-1
D gene: .
J gene: TRBJ2-1
CDR3 DNA: TGTGCCAGCAGGGGCGGGGCTAGCGCGATAGATGAGCAGTTCTTC
CDR3 protein: CASRGGASAIDEQFF

clone size: .
V gene: TRBV9
D gene: .
J gene: TRBJ2-3
CDR3 DNA: TGTGCCAGCAGCGTAGCTAGGGGGGATACGCAGTATTTT
CDR3 protein: CASSVARGDTQYF

clone size: .
V gene: TRBV14
D gene: .
J gene: TRBJ2-5
CDR3 DNA: TGTGCCAGCAGCCAATGGGCAGGGGAAGAGACCCAGTACTTC
CDR3 protein: CASSQWAGEETQYF

clone size: .
V gene: TRBV7-9
D gene: TRBD2
J gene: TRBJ2-3
CDR3 DNA: TGTGCCAGCAGCGAAGGGACTAGCGGGAGAACCGATACGCAGTATTTT
CDR3 protein: CASSEGTSGRTDTQYF

clone size: .
V gene: TRBV6-7
D gene: TRBD1
J gene: TRBJ1-5
CDR3 DNA: TGTGCCAGCGCTCGGGACAGGCCCGAGTATCAGCCCCAGCATTTT
CDR3 protein: CASARDRPEYQPQHF